This T cell receptor beta chain emerged from a study of blood T cell repertoires in COVID-19. Study at large: Sample material is recorded as cDNA or gDNA derived from T cells, B-cell-depleted T cells, or PBMCs.

Original analysis: Cell counts per sample came from amplifying reference gene primers. Profiling relied on immunoSEQ multiplex PCR, and the TCRdb table lists in-frame clones only, not all of them. The V and J calls and clone size come from that table; D and trimming were worked out from the DNA. Among approximately 350,000 clones listed, about nine tenths were seen once. Patients in Seattle were enrolled during active infection, then followed longitudinally. The germline V gene encodes CDR1 LNHDA and CDR2 SQIVND (reference sequence). The CDR3 runs 13 residues. J was trimmed by 5 bases and V by 5 bases; bases with no gene match: 5.

The sequence was obtained from a woman in her seventies with COVID-19, enrolled during active disease. Material for sequencing was peripheral blood. The chain couples TRBV19 to TRBJ1-1, with 7 bases lining up with TRBD1. The CDR3 region has the DNA TGTGCCAGTAGTTACAGGGGATTGACTGAAGCTTTCTTT. Translating it yields CASSYRGLTEAFF.